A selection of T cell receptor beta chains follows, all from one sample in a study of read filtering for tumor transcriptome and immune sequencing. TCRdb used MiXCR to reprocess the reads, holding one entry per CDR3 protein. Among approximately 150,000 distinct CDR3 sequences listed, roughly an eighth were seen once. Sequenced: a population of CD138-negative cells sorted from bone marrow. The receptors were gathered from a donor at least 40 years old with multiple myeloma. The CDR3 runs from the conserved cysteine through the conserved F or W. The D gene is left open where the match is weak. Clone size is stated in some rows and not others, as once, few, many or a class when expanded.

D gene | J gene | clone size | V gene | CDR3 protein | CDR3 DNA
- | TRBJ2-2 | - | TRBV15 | CATSIRNTGELFF | TGTGCCACCAGCATTAGAAACACCGGGGAGCTGTTTTTT
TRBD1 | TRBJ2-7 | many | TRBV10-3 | CAISPRTGGSYEQYF | TGTGCCATCAGTCCAAGGACAGGGGGATCCTACGAGCAGTACTTC
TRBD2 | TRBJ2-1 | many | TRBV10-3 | CASTSSGRAREQFF | TGTGCCTCCACCTCTAGCGGGAGGGCCCGTGAGCAGTTCTTC
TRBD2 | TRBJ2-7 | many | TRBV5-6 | CASSGVRYEQYF | TGTGCCAGTAGCGGGGTTCGCTACGAGCAGTACTTC
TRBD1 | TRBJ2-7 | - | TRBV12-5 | CASGLAPMDRAYEQYF | TGTGCTAGTGGTTTGGCTCCGATGGACAGGGCCTACGAGCAGTACTTC
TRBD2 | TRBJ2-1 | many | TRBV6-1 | CASSAGLAGVDEQFF | TGTGCCAGCAGTGCCGGACTAGCGGGAGTGGATGAGCAGTTCTTC
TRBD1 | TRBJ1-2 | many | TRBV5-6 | CASSLFFGQGPYGYTF | TGTGCCAGCAGCTTGTTCTTTGGACAGGGTCCCTATGGCTACACCTTC
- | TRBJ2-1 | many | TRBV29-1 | CSVEYEQFF | TGCAGCGTTGAATATGAGCAGTTCTTC
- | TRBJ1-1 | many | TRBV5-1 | CASSLGSLNTEAFF | TGCGCCAGCAGCTTGGGCAGCTTGAACACTGAAGCTTTCTTT
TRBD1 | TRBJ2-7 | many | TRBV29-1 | CSVTGSGGDEQYF | TGCAGCGTTACAGGGTCAGGGGGCGACGAGCAGTACTTC
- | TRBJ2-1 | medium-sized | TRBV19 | CASMGDGIRNEQFF | TGTGCCAGTATGGGGGATGGGATAAGGAATGAGCAGTTCTTC
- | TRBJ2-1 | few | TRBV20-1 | CSARDIEQFF | TGCAGTGCTAGAGATATCGAGCAGTTCTTC
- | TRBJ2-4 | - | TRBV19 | CASSHRAAKNIQYF | TGTGCCAGTAGTCACAGGGCGGCCAAAAACATTCAGTACTTC
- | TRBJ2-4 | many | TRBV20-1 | CSARDLGLESGIQYF | TGCAGTGCTAGAGATCTGGGGCTAGAATCGGGCATTCAGTACTTC
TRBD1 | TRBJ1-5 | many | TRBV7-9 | CASSIGGSNQPQHF | TGTGCCAGCAGCATAGGGGGCTCCAATCAGCCCCAGCATTTT
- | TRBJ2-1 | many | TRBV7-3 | CASSLGDGYNEQFF | TGTGCCAGCAGCTTAGGGGACGGTTACAATGAGCAGTTCTTC
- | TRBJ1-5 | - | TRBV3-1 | CASSQAGYCNQPQHF | TGTGCCAGCAGCCAAGCAGGGTATTGCAATCAGCCCCAGCATTTT
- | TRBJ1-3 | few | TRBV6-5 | CASRPPGSSGNTIYF | TGTGCCAGCAGGCCCCCAGGGTCCTCTGGAAACACCATATATTTT
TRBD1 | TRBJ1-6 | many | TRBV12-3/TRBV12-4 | CASSLPPPTGGTAPLHF | TGTGCCAGCAGTTTACCCCCTCCGACAGGGGGCACGGCACCCCTCCACTTT
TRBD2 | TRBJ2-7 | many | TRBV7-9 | CASSTGLAGAHYEQYF | TGTGCCAGCAGCACGGGACTAGCGGGAGCCCACTACGAGCAGTACTTC
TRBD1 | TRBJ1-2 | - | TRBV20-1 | CSAEGDRARGYTF | TGCAGTGCTGAGGGGGACAGGGCAAGAGGCTACACCTTC
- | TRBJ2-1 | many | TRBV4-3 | CASSQETGYSEQFF | TGCGCCAGCAGCCAAGAAACCGGGTACAGTGAGCAGTTCTTC
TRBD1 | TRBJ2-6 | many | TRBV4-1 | CASSRRGTGQMLGANVLTF | TGCGCCAGCAGCCGACGAGGGACAGGACAGATGTTAGGGGCCAACGTCCTGACTTTC
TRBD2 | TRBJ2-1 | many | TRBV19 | CASSTGLAGDKFF | TGTGCCAGTAGTACGGGACTAGCGGGAGATAAGTTCTTC
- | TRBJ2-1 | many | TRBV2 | CASRMGTSIYNEQFF | TGTGCCAGCAGAATGGGGACTTCTATATACAATGAGCAGTTCTTC
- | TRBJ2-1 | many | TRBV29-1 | CSVVQGMWNEQFF | TGCAGCGTTGTACAGGGTATGTGGAATGAGCAGTTCTTC
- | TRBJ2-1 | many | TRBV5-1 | CASSLAAVNYNEQFF | TGCGCCAGCAGCTTGGCCGCGGTCAACTACAATGAGCAGTTCTTC
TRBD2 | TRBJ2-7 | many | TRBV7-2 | CASSLGWNSGRAGYEQYF | TGTGCCAGCAGCCTAGGGTGGAACAGCGGGAGGGCCGGATACGAGCAGTACTTC